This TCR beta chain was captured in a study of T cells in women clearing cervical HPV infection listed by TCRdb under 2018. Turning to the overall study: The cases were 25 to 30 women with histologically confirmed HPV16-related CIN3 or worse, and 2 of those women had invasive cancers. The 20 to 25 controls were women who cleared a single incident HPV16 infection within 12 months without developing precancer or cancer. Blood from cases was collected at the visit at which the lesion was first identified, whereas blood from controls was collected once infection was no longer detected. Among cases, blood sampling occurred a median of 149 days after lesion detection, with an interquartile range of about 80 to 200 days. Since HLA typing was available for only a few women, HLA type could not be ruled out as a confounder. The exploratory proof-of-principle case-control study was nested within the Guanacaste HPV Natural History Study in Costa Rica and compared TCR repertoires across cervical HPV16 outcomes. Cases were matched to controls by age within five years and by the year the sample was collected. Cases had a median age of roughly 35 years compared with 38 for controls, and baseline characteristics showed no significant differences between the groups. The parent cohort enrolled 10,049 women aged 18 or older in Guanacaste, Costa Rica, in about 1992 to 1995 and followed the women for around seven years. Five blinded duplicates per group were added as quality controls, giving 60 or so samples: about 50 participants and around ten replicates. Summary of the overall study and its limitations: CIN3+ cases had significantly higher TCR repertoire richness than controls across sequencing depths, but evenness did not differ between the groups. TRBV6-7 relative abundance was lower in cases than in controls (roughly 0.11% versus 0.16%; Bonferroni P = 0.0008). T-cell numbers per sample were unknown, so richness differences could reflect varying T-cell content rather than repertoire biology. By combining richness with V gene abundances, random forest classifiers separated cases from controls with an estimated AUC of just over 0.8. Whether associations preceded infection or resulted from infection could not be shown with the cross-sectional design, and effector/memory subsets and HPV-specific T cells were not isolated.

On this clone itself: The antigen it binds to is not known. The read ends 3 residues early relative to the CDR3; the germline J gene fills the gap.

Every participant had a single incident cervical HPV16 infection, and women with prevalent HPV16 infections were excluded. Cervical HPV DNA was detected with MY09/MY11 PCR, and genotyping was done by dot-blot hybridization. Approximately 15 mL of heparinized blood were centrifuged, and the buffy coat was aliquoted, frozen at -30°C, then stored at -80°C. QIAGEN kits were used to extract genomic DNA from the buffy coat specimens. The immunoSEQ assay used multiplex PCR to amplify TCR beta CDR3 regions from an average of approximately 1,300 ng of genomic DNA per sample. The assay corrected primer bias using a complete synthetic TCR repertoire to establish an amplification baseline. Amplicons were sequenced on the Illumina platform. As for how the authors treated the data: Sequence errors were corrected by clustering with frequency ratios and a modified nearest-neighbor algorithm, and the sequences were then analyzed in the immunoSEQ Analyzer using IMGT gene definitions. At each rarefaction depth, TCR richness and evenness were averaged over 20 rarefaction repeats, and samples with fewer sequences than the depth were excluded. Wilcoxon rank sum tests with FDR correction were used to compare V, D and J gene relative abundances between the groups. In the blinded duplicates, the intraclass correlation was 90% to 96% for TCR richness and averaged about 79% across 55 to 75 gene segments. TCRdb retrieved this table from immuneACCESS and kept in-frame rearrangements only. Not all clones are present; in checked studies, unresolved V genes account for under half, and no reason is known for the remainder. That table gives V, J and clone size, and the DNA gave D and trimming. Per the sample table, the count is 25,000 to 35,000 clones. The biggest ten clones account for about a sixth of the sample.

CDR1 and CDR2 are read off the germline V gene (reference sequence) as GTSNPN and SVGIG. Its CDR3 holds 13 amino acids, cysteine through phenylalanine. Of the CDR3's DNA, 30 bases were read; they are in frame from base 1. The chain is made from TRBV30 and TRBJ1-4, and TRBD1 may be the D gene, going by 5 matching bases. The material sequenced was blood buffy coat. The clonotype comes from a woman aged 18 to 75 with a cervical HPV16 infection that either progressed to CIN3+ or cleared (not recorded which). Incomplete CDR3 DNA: TGTGCCTGGGCGGGGCAGGGAGCTTCACCA. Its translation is CAWAGQGASP. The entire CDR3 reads CAWAGQGASPLFF.